This T cell receptor beta chain was retrieved from a study of regulatory T cells in long-lasting Graves disease. Documented time point: newly diagnosed GD, antithyroid drugs for less than 3 months. The TCR library was made from RNA that had been extracted from PBMCs in TRIzol. This clonotype was recorded at least ten times. The antigen is unknown. General study points: Persistent-disease Graves' patients showed less TCR diversity than new cases.

The V gene end was trimmed by 2 bases and the J gene end by 0 bases; junction bases not matched to a gene: 1. The CDR3 contains 15 residues. Looked up from germline, CDR1 is SNHLY and CDR2 is FYNNEI. Through Arm-PCR of CDR3 regions and iRepertoire HTBI primers, TCR beta libraries were built. TCRdb ran MiXCR on the multiplex PCR reads and lists one entry per CDR3 protein. The repertoire holds about 220,000 distinct CDR3 sequences, with roughly a fifth as singletons. This sample was shared with a second study, whose subject was T cells in Graves' hyperthyroidism and ophthalmopathy. From that report: The HTBI primer set drove a first-round RT-PCR of the TCR CDR3. Blood shared most expanded thyroid clonotypes above 0.001.

The gene calls are TRBV2 and TRBJ2-3; 8 nucleotides match TRBD2. The material was peripheral blood mononuclear cells (PBMCs), obtained at new diagnosis, from a patient treated with antithyroid drugs. The sequence was obtained from a woman younger than 45 with Graves disease. CDR3 bases: TGTGCCAGCAGTGAACCGGGGGGGAGCACAGATACGCAGTATTTT. Its translation is CASSEPGGSTDTQYF.